This entry is about one TCR beta chain. Its antigen remains unidentified. This table comes from immunoSEQ multiplex PCR, and its TCRdb copy is limited to in-frame clones, with some not included. Here the sample spans a few hundred thousand clones, roughly 85% being singletons. The germline V gene encodes CDR1 MGHRA and CDR2 YSYEKL. The CDR3 loop spans 14 amino acids. Trimming shortened V by 1 base and J by 4 bases, and 9 bases separated the two germline ends. The entry originates in a study of cytomegalovirus exposure and HLA in healthy donors. Whole-study results and caveats: A few of the chains that were CMV-associated were confirmed in vitro to be specific for CMV antigens. Subsequent analysis showed first-cohort TCR clusters tending to co-occur in 120 validation repertoires.

This chain joins TRBV4-1 and TRBJ2-3, with a tentative D call TRBD2 (6 bases). The source is a woman aged 18-29 years in good health and CMV-seronegative. Sequencing was performed on PBMCs. CDR3 in DNA: TGCGCCAGCAGCCAAGGCGGGGAGGCAGATACGCAGTATTTT. The encoded protein is CASSQGGEADTQYF.